Listed below are T cell receptor beta chains from one sample, sequenced in a study of regulatory T cells in long-lasting Graves disease. TCRdb processed the multiplex PCR reads anew with MiXCR; each CDR3 protein has one entry. The table records 530,000 or so distinct CDR3 sequences, about 14% of them present only once. The same sample was also used in a study of T cells in Graves' hyperthyroidism and ophthalmopathy.

This specimen consisted of peripheral blood mononuclear cells (PBMCs), obtained at new diagnosis, from a patient treated with antithyroid drugs. The receptors here all came from a man younger than 40 with Graves disease. CDR3s include the opening cysteine and the closing phenylalanine or tryptophan. Each record gives: D gene, J gene, clone size, V gene, CDR3 DNA, CDR3 protein. A D gene is named only where the DNA matches it firmly. Clone size is shown for a subset of rows, as once, few, many or a class of expanded clone.

TRBD1	TRBJ2-3	-	TRBV5-1	TGCGCCAGCAGCCTGGCATCGAGGGGGCAGGGAGATACGCAGTATTTT	CASSLASRGQGDTQYF
-	TRBJ1-2	-	TRBV27	TGTGCCAGCAGTTTATCAGGGAACGATGGCTACACCTTC	CASSLSGNDGYTF
-	TRBJ1-2	many	TRBV5-1	TGCGCCAGCAGCCTAGAGAGTCGGACAAACTATGGCTACACCTTC	CASSLESRTNYGYTF
TRBD1	TRBJ2-3	-	TRBV12-5	TGTGCTAGTGGTTCGCAGGGGGCTTGGTCAGATACGCAGTATTTT	CASGSQGAWSDTQYF
-	TRBJ1-1	many	TRBV7-2	TGTGCCAGCAGCTCTTGGGGCAGGGGATGGACTGAAGCTTTCTTT	CASSSWGRGWTEAFF
-	TRBJ2-5	-	TRBV7-9	TGTGCCAGCAGCTTAGCGTCGTCAGGAGAGACCCAGTACTTC	CASSLASSGETQYF
TRBD1	TRBJ1-4	many	TRBV20-1	TGCAGTGCCCGACCGGGACAGGGAGGAAAACTGTTTTTT	CSARPGQGGKLFF
TRBD1	TRBJ1-4	few	TRBV20-1	TGCAGTGCTGGAGGACAGGGGTCTACTAATGAAAAACTGTTTTTT	CSAGGQGSTNEKLFF
-	TRBJ2-7	few	TRBV4-1	TGCGCCAGCAGCAACGTTAACGGCGAGCAGTACTTC	CASSNVNGEQYF
-	TRBJ1-4	many	TRBV28	TGTGCCAGCGGGCGGTATAATGAAAAACTGTTTTTT	CASGRYNEKLFF
-	TRBJ2-2	many	TRBV12-3/TRBV12-4	TGTGCCAGCAGCGCTACTAGCAGCGCGAACACCGGGGAGCTGTTTTTT	CASSATSSANTGELFF
TRBD1	TRBJ1-6	few	TRBV10-3	TGTGCCACCGTGGACAGGGTTAATTCACCCCTCCACTTT	CATVDRVNSPLHF
-	TRBJ2-7	many	TRBV30	TGTGCCTGGAGTGGTGATGTCCCCGACAGAGAGCAGTACTTC	CAWSGDVPDREQYF
-	TRBJ1-5	few	TRBV6-1	TGTGCCAGCAGTGAAAGGGGGAGGCAGCCCCAGCATTTT	CASSERGRQPQHF
TRBD1	TRBJ2-3	many	TRBV7-3	TGTGCCAGCAGCTCGACAGGGAGCACAGATACGCAGTATTTT	CASSSTGSTDTQYF
-	TRBJ1-2	-	TRBV6-2/TRBV6-3	TGTGCCAGCAGTGAAGGTGGGGGCGGCTATGGCTACACCTTC	CASSEGGGGYGYTF
-	TRBJ2-2	many	TRBV24-1	TGTGCCACCAGTGACCAGCGGACCGACACCGGGGAGCTGTTTTTT	CATSDQRTDTGELFF
TRBD1	TRBJ1-5	-	TRBV19	TGTGCCAGTAGTAGGGTGACAGGGAAGAGCAATCAGCCCCAGCATTTT	CASSRVTGKSNQPQHF
-	TRBJ2-3	many	TRBV5-1	TGCGCCAGCAGCTACCTGACAGCAACAACAGATACGCAGTATTTT	CASSYLTATTDTQYF
TRBD2	TRBJ2-1	-	TRBV19	TGTGCCAGTAGACAGACTAGCGGGCGGGCCCATGAGCAGTTCTTC	CASRQTSGRAHEQFF
-	TRBJ2-3	many	TRBV7-9	TGTGCCAGCAGCTTAACGGGACCCCCAACAGATACGCAGTATTTT	CASSLTGPPTDTQYF
-	TRBJ1-1	-	TRBV5-4	TGTGCCAGCAGCTACCGGGGAGGTGAAGCTTTCTTT	CASSYRGGEAFF
TRBD2	TRBJ2-3	many	TRBV5-1	TGCGCCAGCAGCTTGGTCCTCCCCCTAGCGGGAGACTATAGCACAGATACGCAGTATTTT	CASSLVLPLAGDYSTDTQYF
-	TRBJ2-7	many	TRBV18	TGTGCCAGCTCACCCACGGGCCAGGGGATCCACGAGCAGTACTTC	CASSPTGQGIHEQYF
-	TRBJ1-2	once	TRBV27	TGTGCCAGCAGTTCCTCCGGGCCAAACTATGGCTACACCTTC	CASSSSGPNYGYTF
TRBD2	TRBJ2-1	many	TRBV24-1	TGTGCCACCAGGACTAGCGGGAGTGGTGATGAGCAGTTCTTC	CATRTSGSGDEQFF
-	TRBJ2-7	many	TRBV2	TGTGCCAGCAGTGAATGGGAGGCTGACTCCTACGAGCAGTACTTC	CASSEWEADSYEQYF
-	TRBJ2-3	many	TRBV24-1	TGTGCCTCAAGCGGGTTTCGGACAGATACGCAGTATTTT	CASSGFRTDTQYF
TRBD1	TRBJ1-6	few	TRBV29-1	TGCAGCGTACAGGGGGCGGAAGATAATTCACCCCTCCACTTT	CSVQGAEDNSPLHF
-	TRBJ2-5	-	TRBV30	TGTGCCTGGAGTGCGGGGACCGGACACTCCTTGGCCCAGTACTTC	CAWSAGTGHSLAQYF
-	TRBJ2-1	many	TRBV2	TGTGCCAGCAGTGAAGGGAAGAGCTCCTACAATGAGCAGTTCTTC	CASSEGKSSYNEQFF
-	TRBJ1-1	few	TRBV2	TGTGCCACGAGGGGGGGTCCGGGTTATGGGAACACTGAAGCTTTCTTT	CATRGGPGYGNTEAFF
TRBD2	TRBJ2-1	-	TRBV19	TGTGCCACCGAAGGGACTATCCGCGAGCAGTTCTTC	CATEGTIREQFF
TRBD2	TRBJ2-2	many	TRBV7-2	TGTGCCAGCAGCTTGACTAGCGGGAGGGCTGCCGGGGAGCTGTTTTTT	CASSLTSGRAAGELFF
-	TRBJ1-1	many	TRBV6-1	TGTGCCAGCAGTCCCCGGACGGGCATGAACACTGAAGCTTTCTTT	CASSPRTGMNTEAFF
TRBD2	TRBJ2-1	few	TRBV7-2	TGTGCCAGCAGGATGGGGGGTGGACTAGCGGGTGGGGTAATTAGGCACAATGAGCAGTTCTTC	CASRMGGGLAGGVIRHNEQFF
-	TRBJ2-5	many	TRBV11-2	TGTGCCAGCAGCTTAGACTGGGGGCAGTCAGAGACCCAGTACTTC	CASSLDWGQSETQYF
-	TRBJ1-2	many	TRBV4-1	TGCGCCAGCAGACAGGGAGCTAACTATGGCTACACCTTC	CASRQGANYGYTF
TRBD1	TRBJ2-7	many	TRBV12-3/TRBV12-4	TGTACCAGCAGTCAGGGGGTCCTGAGGGAGCAGTACTTC	CTSSQGVLREQYF
-	TRBJ2-4	few	TRBV5-5	TGTGCCAGCAGCTTATGGGGGGACCAAAACATTCAGTACTTC	CASSLWGDQNIQYF
-	TRBJ1-1	few	TRBV5-1	TGCGCCAGCAGCGTGCCGGGACGGAGAAGGAGTGAAGCTTTCTTT	CASSVPGRRRSEAFF
-	TRBJ2-6	few	TRBV19	TGTGCCAGTAGTATACTGGCTAGAAGAACGGCCAACGTCCTGACTTTC	CASSILARRTANVLTF
-	TRBJ1-1	-	TRBV25-1	TGTGCCAGCAGTGATAGGGGAGTTAGCACTGAAGCTTTCTTT	CASSDRGVSTEAFF
TRBD1	TRBJ1-2	few	TRBV20-1	TGCAGTGCTAGTCTTCCACAGGGGGCCTACTATGGCTACACCTTC	CSASLPQGAYYGYTF
TRBD2	TRBJ2-7	many	TRBV13	TGTGCCAGCAGCTTAGTGGCTAGCGGTTACTACGAGCAGTACTTC	CASSLVASGYYEQYF
-	TRBJ1-6	-	TRBV5-4	TGTGCCAGCAGCTTGACAGTGAGCTCCTATAATTCACCCCTCCACTTT	CASSLTVSSYNSPLHF
-	TRBJ2-7	many	TRBV12-3/TRBV12-4	TGTGCCAGCAGTCAGATGGGACTTTCCACCTACGAGCAGTACTTC	CASSQMGLSTYEQYF
-	TRBJ1-1	many	TRBV12-3/TRBV12-4	TGTGCCAGCGGACGCCCGCCGGTTAGGACTGAAGCTTTCTTT	CASGRPPVRTEAFF
-	TRBJ2-1	many	TRBV7-2	TGTGCCAGCACCAGCCTTGTCAATGAGCAGTTCTTC	CASTSLVNEQFF
-	TRBJ1-1	-	TRBV2	TGTGCCAGCAGTGAAGGTGGGATCCCTGAAGCTTTCTTT	CASSEGGIPEAFF
TRBD2	TRBJ2-1	-	TRBV18	TGTGCCAGCTCACCTGGTCTAGCGGGTATCAATGAGCAGTTCTTC	CASSPGLAGINEQFF
-	TRBJ2-3	many	TRBV6-1	TGTGCCAGCAGTGACGAGGTCAGCACAGATACGCAGTATTTT	CASSDEVSTDTQYF
-	TRBJ2-3	many	TRBV6-1	TGTGCCAGCAGTGAAGCTCGAGATGATACGCAGTATTTT	CASSEARDDTQYF
TRBD1	TRBJ1-2	many	TRBV11-2	TGTGCCAGCAGCGACCGGGACAGGGGCCTCTATGGCTACACCTTC	CASSDRDRGLYGYTF
TRBD2	TRBJ2-3	-	TRBV5-5	TGTGCCAGCAGCATCACTTTGGTAGCGGGAGGGCCGCTGAGAGATACGCAGTATTTT	CASSITLVAGGPLRDTQYF
TRBD2	TRBJ2-5	-	TRBV30	TGTGCCTGGAGTCCATCTGGGGGGGACCAGTACTTC	CAWSPSGGDQYF
TRBD1	TRBJ2-7	-	TRBV6-1	TGTGCCAGCAGCCCCTCCCGGGACCGACAGGGCTACGAGCAGTACTTC	CASSPSRDRQGYEQYF
-	TRBJ2-4	many	TRBV6-1	TGTGCCAGCAGTATAGACAGCGGAAACATTCAGTACTTC	CASSIDSGNIQYF
-	TRBJ2-1	-	TRBV30	TGTGCCTGGAGCAGCACCGACACGGAGTACCACAATGAGCAGTTCTTC	CAWSSTDTEYHNEQFF